Listed below are T cell receptor beta chains from one sample, sequenced in a study of blood T cell repertoires in COVID-19. Clones were read by immunoSEQ multiplex PCR, and TCRdb kept only the in-frame ones, dropping some. In the table there are some 73,000 clones, about 93% of which are singletons. Sequencing was done on a sample of peripheral blood. The origin of the receptors is a human donor in a cohort sampled during active COVID-19. The CDR3 runs from the conserved cysteine through the conserved F or W. The D gene is left open where the match is weak. Some rows have no size entry. The others give once, few or many, or a class for an expanded clone.

D gene: TRBD2
J gene: TRBJ2-5
V gene: TRBV15
CDR3 length: 14
clone size: NA
CDR3 DNA: TGTGCCACCAGCAGTAGCGGGGGTGGTGAGACCCAGTACTTC
CDR3 protein: CATSSSGGGETQYF

D gene: TRBD2
J gene: TRBJ2-4
V gene: TRBV9
CDR3 length: 19
clone size: NA
CDR3 DNA: TGTGCCAGCAGCGTAGATGCTGGGAGCGGGGGGGCCTCGGAAAACATTCAGTACTTC
CDR3 protein: CASSVDAGSGGASENIQYF

D gene: NA
J gene: TRBJ1-4
V gene: TRBV27
CDR3 length: 13
clone size: once
CDR3 DNA: TGTGCCAGCAGTTTATCGGAGCGGGCGCAACTGTTTTTT
CDR3 protein: CASSLSERAQLFF

D gene: TRBD1
J gene: TRBJ1-2
V gene: TRBV18
CDR3 length: 14
clone size: once
CDR3 DNA: TGTGCCAGCTCACCGGACAGGGGGCTCGCTCGCTACACCTTC
CDR3 protein: CASSPDRGLARYTF

D gene: NA
J gene: TRBJ1-3
V gene: TRBV4-1
CDR3 length: 16
clone size: NA
CDR3 DNA: TGCGCCAGCAGCCAAGAAGCAGGACTAGTGGGAAACACCATATATTTT
CDR3 protein: CASSQEAGLVGNTIYF

D gene: TRBD1
J gene: TRBJ1-6
V gene: TRBV12-5
CDR3 length: 17
clone size: NA
CDR3 DNA: TGTGCTAGTGGTTTGGTACAGGCCCGGACAGGGAATTCACCCCTCCACTTT
CDR3 protein: CASGLVQARTGNSPLHF

D gene: NA
J gene: TRBJ1-2
V gene: TRBV9
CDR3 length: 14
clone size: NA
CDR3 DNA: TGTGCCAGCAGCGTAGCCACACAGGGCTATGGCTACACCTTC
CDR3 protein: CASSVATQGYGYTF

D gene: TRBD1
J gene: TRBJ2-7
V gene: TRBV3-1/TRBV3-2
CDR3 length: 15
clone size: once
CDR3 DNA: TGTGCCAGCAGCCAAGATCCCCGGACAGGGTACGAGCAGTACTTC
CDR3 protein: CASSQDPRTGYEQYF

D gene: NA
J gene: TRBJ1-1
V gene: TRBV6-5
CDR3 length: 12
clone size: NA
CDR3 DNA: TGTGCCAGCAAAGGGGTGGGCACTGAAGCTTTCTTT
CDR3 protein: CASKGVGTEAFF

D gene: TRBD2
J gene: TRBJ2-3
V gene: TRBV2
CDR3 length: 17
clone size: NA
CDR3 DNA: TGTGCCAGCAGCGTACGACTAGCGGGGTCTAGCACAGATACGCAGTATTTT
CDR3 protein: CASSVRLAGSSTDTQYF

D gene: NA
J gene: TRBJ1-2
V gene: TRBV9
CDR3 length: 15
clone size: NA
CDR3 DNA: TGTGCCAGCAGCGTATTCACCAGAGGTGCTCATGGCTACACCTTC
CDR3 protein: CASSVFTRGAHGYTF

D gene: NA
J gene: TRBJ2-7
V gene: TRBV5-5
CDR3 length: 14
clone size: NA
CDR3 DNA: TGTGCCAGCACCCCCTTGGACAAAGCCTACGAGCAGTACTTC
CDR3 protein: CASTPLDKAYEQYF

D gene: NA
J gene: TRBJ2-3
V gene: TRBV7-2
CDR3 length: 14
clone size: NA
CDR3 DNA: TGTGCCAGCAGCTTTCTGTCAGGCACAGATACGCAGTATTTT
CDR3 protein: CASSFLSGTDTQYF

D gene: TRBD1
J gene: TRBJ1-2
V gene: TRBV28
CDR3 length: 14
clone size: NA
CDR3 DNA: TGTGCCAGCAGCCGGGACAGGGCTAACTATGGCTACACCTTC
CDR3 protein: CASSRDRANYGYTF

D gene: TRBD2
J gene: TRBJ2-5
V gene: TRBV5-1
CDR3 length: 15
clone size: once
CDR3 DNA: TGCGCCAGCAGCTTGGGGGAGCGGGAGCAAGAGACCCAGTACTTC
CDR3 protein: CASSLGEREQETQYF

D gene: NA
J gene: TRBJ1-2
V gene: TRBV10-3
CDR3 length: 13
clone size: NA
CDR3 DNA: TGTGCCATCAGTGAGTCTGGCCTCTATGGCTACACCTTC
CDR3 protein: CAISESGLYGYTF

D gene: NA
J gene: TRBJ2-5
V gene: TRBV19
CDR3 length: 13
clone size: once
CDR3 DNA: TGTGCCAGTAAGCGGACAGACCAAGAGACCCAGTACTTC
CDR3 protein: CASKRTDQETQYF

D gene: NA
J gene: TRBJ1-5
V gene: TRBV7-2
CDR3 length: 15
clone size: once
CDR3 DNA: TGTGCCAGCAGCTCTTCCCGACAGGCCTATGAGCCCCAGCATTTT
CDR3 protein: CASSSSRQAYEPQHF

D gene: NA
J gene: TRBJ2-5
V gene: TRBV6-2/TRBV6-3
CDR3 length: 15
clone size: NA
CDR3 DNA: TGTGCCAGCAGTCCGCTACAGTGGTACCAAGAGACCCAGTACTTC
CDR3 protein: CASSPLQWYQETQYF

D gene: NA
J gene: TRBJ1-2
V gene: TRBV23-1
CDR3 length: 19
clone size: NA
CDR3 DNA: TGCGCCAGCAGTCAATCGGGTGGGGACTCCACCCCTCAACCCTATGGCTACACCTTC
CDR3 protein: CASSQSGGDSTPQPYGYTF

D gene: NA
J gene: TRBJ1-5
V gene: TRBV13
CDR3 length: 14
clone size: NA
CDR3 DNA: TGTGCCAGCAGTAGGCGGGGAGGCAATCAGCCCCAGCATTTT
CDR3 protein: CASSRRGGNQPQHF

D gene: NA
J gene: TRBJ2-7
V gene: TRBV15
CDR3 length: 15
clone size: NA
CDR3 DNA: TGTGCCACCAGCAGAGAAGGTGGGGGCGGCTACGAGCAGTACTTC
CDR3 protein: CATSREGGGGYEQYF

D gene: TRBD1
J gene: TRBJ1-1
V gene: TRBV7-8
CDR3 length: 18
clone size: NA
CDR3 DNA: TGTGCCAGCAGCTCCACGGGGGCAGACAGGGGGCGGAACACTGAAGCTTTCTTT
CDR3 protein: CASSSTGADRGRNTEAFF

D gene: NA
J gene: TRBJ2-7
V gene: TRBV29-1
CDR3 length: 11
clone size: NA
CDR3 DNA: TGCAGCGTTGTTCAGGGCTACGAGCAGTACTTC
CDR3 protein: CSVVQGYEQYF

D gene: NA
J gene: TRBJ2-1
V gene: TRBV10-2
CDR3 length: 17
clone size: NA
CDR3 DNA: TGCGCCAGCAGTGACCCCCAGTCCGGGGGGCCTGCCAATGAGCAGTTCTTC
CDR3 protein: CASSDPQSGGPANEQFF

D gene: TRBD1
J gene: TRBJ2-2
V gene: TRBV3-1/TRBV3-2
CDR3 length: 16
clone size: once
CDR3 DNA: TGTGCCAGCAGCTTGGGACAGGGAATGGTCACCGGGGAGCTGTTTTTT
CDR3 protein: CASSLGQGMVTGELFF

D gene: NA
J gene: TRBJ2-5
V gene: TRBV12-3/TRBV12-4
CDR3 length: 11
clone size: NA
CDR3 DNA: TGTGCCAGCAGTTTCGGGGAGACCCAGTACTTC
CDR3 protein: CASSFGETQYF

D gene: NA
J gene: TRBJ2-5
V gene: TRBV9
CDR3 length: 13
clone size: NA
CDR3 DNA: TGTGCCAGCAGCGTAGGGGCAGAAGAGACCCAGTACTTC
CDR3 protein: CASSVGAEETQYF

D gene: TRBD2
J gene: TRBJ2-1
V gene: TRBV6-5
CDR3 length: 15
clone size: NA
CDR3 DNA: TGTGCCAGCAGTTACGGGGTAGCGGGGGCGGGGGAGCAGTTCTTC
CDR3 protein: CASSYGVAGAGEQFF

D gene: NA
J gene: TRBJ2-3
V gene: TRBV7-8
CDR3 length: 13
clone size: NA
CDR3 DNA: TGTGCCAGCAAGCATGGGGCAACAGATACGCAGTATTTT
CDR3 protein: CASKHGATDTQYF

D gene: TRBD2
J gene: TRBJ2-3
V gene: TRBV9
CDR3 length: 16
clone size: NA
CDR3 DNA: TGTGCCAGCAGCGTAGGATCTAGCGGGGGTACAGATACGCAGTATTTT
CDR3 protein: CASSVGSSGGTDTQYF

D gene: NA
J gene: TRBJ1-2
V gene: TRBV3-1/TRBV3-2
CDR3 length: 11
clone size: NA
CDR3 DNA: TGTGCCAGCAGCCAAGTCGATGGCTACACCTTC
CDR3 protein: CASSQVDGYTF

D gene: NA
J gene: TRBJ1-2
V gene: TRBV6-2/TRBV6-3
CDR3 length: 12
clone size: NA
CDR3 DNA: TGTGCCAGCAGTTACTCCCCGGTCAGCTACACCTTC
CDR3 protein: CASSYSPVSYTF

D gene: TRBD1
J gene: TRBJ1-4
V gene: TRBV29-1
CDR3 length: 13
clone size: NA
CDR3 DNA: TGCAGCGTGAGGTGGACAGGGGGTGAAAAACTGTTTTTT
CDR3 protein: CSVRWTGGEKLFF

D gene: NA
J gene: TRBJ2-7
V gene: TRBV28
CDR3 length: 12
clone size: NA
CDR3 DNA: TGTGCCAGCAGTTTATTGTTTCGCGAGCAGTACTTC
CDR3 protein: CASSLLFREQYF

D gene: TRBD2
J gene: TRBJ2-3
V gene: TRBV30
CDR3 length: 15
clone size: NA
CDR3 DNA: TGTGCCTGGAGGGGGGGACTATCTCCATCAGATACGCAGTATTTT
CDR3 protein: CAWRGGLSPSDTQYF

D gene: NA
J gene: TRBJ1-2
V gene: TRBV5-1
CDR3 length: 15
clone size: NA
CDR3 DNA: TGCGCCAGCAGCTTGACGGAGACGGATTACTATGGCTACACCTTC
CDR3 protein: CASSLTETDYYGYTF

D gene: TRBD1
J gene: TRBJ1-1
V gene: TRBV9
CDR3 length: 13
clone size: NA
CDR3 DNA: TGTGCCAGCAGCCCCCAGGGGGGAACTGAAGCTTTCTTT
CDR3 protein: CASSPQGGTEAFF

D gene: TRBD1
J gene: TRBJ2-7
V gene: TRBV9
CDR3 length: 16
clone size: NA
CDR3 DNA: TGTGCCAGCAGCGTGGGAGGGACAGGGGGGAACTACGAGCAGTACTTC
CDR3 protein: CASSVGGTGGNYEQYF

D gene: NA
J gene: TRBJ2-5
V gene: TRBV20-1
CDR3 length: 13
clone size: NA
CDR3 DNA: TGCAGTGCTAGTCTTGGGGGGCAAGAGACCCAGTACTTC
CDR3 protein: CSASLGGQETQYF

D gene: TRBD1
J gene: TRBJ1-2
V gene: TRBV27
CDR3 length: 15
clone size: few
CDR3 DNA: TGTGCCAGCAGTGGTTCCGGGACAGATAACTATGGCTACACCTTC
CDR3 protein: CASSGSGTDNYGYTF